Following are 8 T cell receptor beta chains from one sample sequenced in a study of tumor and adjacent non-tumor tissue in lung cancer. The template was RNA from unsorted bulk tissue. The normal lung tissue was taken more than 3 cm from the tumor edge. The library came from three nested PCR rounds adapted from ARM-PCR protocols. TCRdb reprocessed the multiplex PCR reads with MiXCR, giving one entry per CDR3 protein. There are 100,000 or so distinct CDR3 sequences in the sample; more than 55% occur only once, and roughly 18% lies in the top ten. The sample consisted of distant non-tumor lung tissue. These TCRs come from a man aged 30 to 39 with non-small cell lung cancer.

As for this clonotype: A read error may produce the germline difference seen at one junction end. This chain connects TRBV4-2 to TRBJ2-7, with a tentative D call TRBD2 (5 bases). Germline lookup yields CDR1 LGHNA and CDR2 YNFKEQ. The CDR3 consists of 13 residues. The CDR3 is CTSSQGGRYEQYF. In nucleotides, the CDR3 is TGTACCAGCAGCCAAGGAGGCCGCTACGAGCAGTACTTC.

The sample holds a few counts of this clonotype. The gene calls are TRBV24-1 and TRBJ2-2; TRBD1 matches 7 bases. CDR3 size: 16 residues. V lost 2 bases to trimming and J lost 1 base; unmatched junction nucleotides: 3. In germline, CDR1 is KGHDR, CDR2 SFDVKD. CDR3 coding DNA: TGTGCCACCAGTGATTACTGGACAGGGAACACCGGGGAGCTGTTTTTT. Its translation is CATSDYWTGNTGELFF.

Points on this clonotype: One end of the junction is discordant with germline, which a read error may explain. The rearrangement joins TRBV7-9 to TRBJ1-2; 7 positions agree with TRBD1. The CDR3 contains 14 residues. Per germline, CDR1 SEHNR and CDR2 FQNEAQ (reference sequence). The CDR3 coding sequence is TGTGCCAGCAGCGGGGGGACAGACTTCTATGGCTACATCTTC. Translation: CASSGGTDFYGYIF.

This chain connects TRBV6-5 to TRBJ2-1; 9 positions agree with TRBD2. There are 13 residues in the CDR3. From germline, CDR1 is MNHEY and CDR2 SVGAGI. Losses at the gene ends were 10 bases for V and 8 bases for J; bases not matched to a gene: 9. The CDR3 region is CATTGGRVHEQFF. In DNA, the CDR3 is TGTGCCACCACTGGCGGGAGGGTCCATGAGCAGTTCTTC.

With respect to this clonotype: Because it lacks the conserved phenylalanine or tryptophan at the end, this CDR3 is likely a read error. V and J are TRBV20-1 and TRBJ2-5; no firm D call. V was clipped by 0 bases and J by 5 bases, with 13 bases between them. Germline assignment: CDR1 DFQATT and CDR2 SNEGSKA (reference sequence). The CDR3 is made up of 14 amino acids. The CDR3 loop is CSAREGWRRETQYL. The CDR3 region has the DNA TGCAGTGCTAGAGAGGGGTGGAGACGGGAGACCCAGTACCTC.

The chain carries TRBV11-3 and TRBJ2-5, with a possible D match to TRBD1 (6 bases). CDR3 size: 16 residues. Germline values: CDR1 SGHNT, CDR2 YENEEA. In DNA form, the CDR3 reads TGTACCGGCAGTTCGAGGACAGAAACTCTCCAAGAGACCCAGTACTTC. Translated: CTGSSRTETLQETQYF. Drawing the rest from reference TRBV11-3 and TRBJ2-5, the complete variable domain is EAGVVQSPRYKIIEKKQPVAFWCNPISGHNTLYWYLQNLGQGPELLIRYENEEAVDDSQLPKDRFSAERLKGVDSTLKIQPAELGDSAVYLCTGSSRTETLQETQYFGPGTRLLVL.

Points on this clonotype: This may arise from a read error, as a much more abundant clone is one base away. The rearrangement links TRBV12-3 or TRBV12-4 to TRBJ1-4; D gene uncertain. There are 14 residues in the CDR3. V was trimmed by 2 bases and J by 8 bases, leaving 12 bases between them. The CDR3 DNA reads as TGTGCCAGCAGTTTAATGCATGCAGAAGAAAAACTGTTTTTT. It codes for CASSLMHAEEKLFF.

About this clonotype itself: The CDR3 carries no conserved terminal phenylalanine or tryptophan, so it likely arises from a read error. The V call is TRBV29-1, the J call TRBJ2-1; D ambiguous. The germline gives CDR1 SQVTM, CDR2 ANQGSEA. V lost 5 bases and J lost 0, with 17 bases in between. This CDR3 is 16 amino acids long. CDR3 coding DNA: TGCAGCGTTCTGAGCTCGGCTTGGAGCTCCTACAATGAGCAGTTCTTA. This sequence encodes CSVLSSAWSSYNEQFL.